The 19 T cell receptor beta chains below come from one sample, sequenced in a study of CD8 T cells in ankylosing spondylitis. General study results and limits: Characteristic, it appeared, of ankylosing spondylitis blood was a TCR beta motif of eight highly homologous variants.

MiXCR was run by TCRdb on the 5' RACE reads, yielding one entry per CDR3 protein. The table shows about 450,000 distinct CDR3 sequences, with 26% occurring only once. These receptors are not linked to any known antigen. The sequenced sample was blood, either unsorted or a sorted T cell fraction (not recorded which). These receptors all stem from a male donor with ankylosing spondylitis.

This clonotype occurred a few times. J is TRBJ2-7 and V is TRBV12-3 or TRBV12-4, with D unclear. The CDR3 runs to 13 residues. The V end was cut by 1 base, the J end by 8 bases, with 12 bases between. The CDR3 bases are TGTGCCAGCAGTTTAGGGAAAAACCGGAAGCAGTACTTC. This translates into CASSLGKNRKQYF.

This clonotype was counted a few times. V and J are TRBV24-1 and TRBJ2-1, with D hard to call. The germline gives CDR1 KGHDR, CDR2 SFDVKD. The V end was cut by 3 bases, the J end by 8 bases, with 10 bases between. The CDR3 is made up of 13 amino acids. CDR3 sequence (DNA): TGTGCCACCAGTGATCACGTCCGGGATGAGCAGTTCTTC. Residues: CATSDHVRDEQFF.

The V and J genes are TRBV5-1 and TRBJ2-1, with D unresolved. Germline V lookup: CDR1 SGHRS, CDR2 YFSETQ. V was cut by 3 bases and J by 7 bases, with 14 bases left in between. This CDR3 region has 14 residues. This CDR3 is CASSYLRDSNEQFF. CDR3 DNA sequence: TGCGCCAGCAGCTACCTACGAGATTCTAATGAGCAGTTCTTC.

This clonotype was seen more than once but under ten times. CDR3 loop: CASSYWAGEDTGELFF. CDR3 in DNA: TGTGCCAGCAGTTACTGGGCGGGAGAGGACACCGGGGAGCTGTTTTTT. The V and J genes are TRBV6-5 and TRBJ2-2; 7 bases match TRBD2. V shed 1 base, J shed 3 bases, and the junction held 5 bases outside the gene matches. The CDR3 consists of 16 residues. Germline loops: CDR1 MNHEY, CDR2 SVGAGI.

This clonotype was detected only a few times. The CDR3 DNA sequence: TGTGCCAGCAGCCAAGTAGAAGGAACTGGCTACACCTTC. Translated: CASSQVEGTGYTF. The chain combines TRBV3-1 with TRBJ1-2; D remains unclear. The V and J ends lost 1 base and 7 bases respectively, with 10 bases between them. The CDR3 has 13 amino acids. Germline-derived CDR1 and CDR2 are LGHDT and YNNKEL (reference sequence).

This clonotype was seen only a few times. J is TRBJ2-1 and V is TRBV3-1; 10 bases align to TRBD1. The germline CDR1 and CDR2 sequences are LGHDT and YNNKEL (reference sequence). V gave up 3 bases and J gave up 6 bases; unmatched junction bases: 2. This CDR3 spans 14 amino acids. The CDR3 bases are TGTGCCAGCAGCCAGACAGGGGGCCTCAATGAGCAGTTCTTC. It translates to CASSQTGGLNEQFF.

The rearrangement uses TRBV5-4 and TRBJ1-2; no firm D call. With 4 bases removed from V and 0 bases from J, the gap between germline ends came to 13 bases. Looked up from germline, CDR1 is SGHNT and CDR2 is YYREEE (reference sequence). The CDR3 runs 15 residues. CDR3 in DNA: TGTGCCAGCAGCCCCCGACGTAGCTCTAACTATGGCTACACCTTC. It yields the protein CASSPRRSSNYGYTF.

V gene TRBV6-7 combines with J gene TRBJ2-3, with 7 nucleotides matching TRBD1. TRBV6-7 is filed as an ORF, its function uncertain. The CDR3 loop spans 15 amino acids. V shed 0 bases and J 2 bases; nucleotides not matched to a gene: 2. The chain's CDR3 is CASSYSTGITDTQYF. The CDR3 DNA sequence: TGTGCCAGCAGTTACTCGACAGGGATCACAGATACGCAGTATTTT.

CDR3 sequence: CASSLEASGLGQETQYF. DNA for the CDR3: TGCGCCAGCAGCTTGGAGGCTAGCGGGCTCGGACAAGAGACCCAGTACTTC. The chain joins TRBV5-1 to TRBJ2-5; 8 bases align to TRBD2. Per the germline V gene, CDR1 is SGHRS and CDR2 is YFSETQ. J gave up 2 bases and V 0 bases, and 9 bases lay outside the gene matches. The CDR3 length is 17 residues.

Only a few counts were recorded for this clonotype. This sequence joins TRBV28 and TRBJ1-1; 9 nucleotides line up with TRBD1. V dropped 1 base and J dropped 3; count of bases not matched to a gene: 3. The CDR3 covers 15 residues. Looked up from germline, CDR1 is MDHEN and CDR2 is SYDVKM. As DNA, the CDR3 is TGTGCCAGCAGTTTATCTGGGACAGGGCACACTGAAGCTTTCTTT. Protein product: CASSLSGTGHTEAFF.

The chain links TRBV7-2 to TRBJ2-1; 9 bases line up with TRBD2. The germline CDR1 and CDR2 sequences are SGHTA and FQGNSA. V lost 5 bases to trimming and J lost 0 bases; unmatched junction nucleotides: 2. The CDR3 is 15 residues long. CDR3 loop: CASSQLAGSYNEQFF. The CDR3 DNA sequence: TGTGCCAGCAGCCAACTAGCGGGCTCCTACAATGAGCAGTTCTTC.

This clonotype was recorded a few times. The J gene is TRBJ1-5, the V gene TRBV12-3 or TRBV12-4; TRBD1 might be the D (5 bases). This CDR3 has 15 amino acids. The V end was cut by 3 bases, the J end by 6 bases, with 15 bases between. The CDR3 loop is CASSFGAGSSQPQHF. The CDR3, as DNA: TGTGCCAGCAGTTTCGGGGCAGGGTCCTCTCAGCCCCAGCATTTT.

The chain joins TRBV18 to TRBJ2-3; 7 nucleotides line up with TRBD2. The CDR3 length is 15 residues. The ends lost 0 bases at V and 5 bases at J; junction bases unmatched: 5. Germline CDR1 reads KGHSH; CDR2 reads LQKENI. CDR3 DNA: TGTGCCAGCTCACCACCCGGCGGGAGAAGAGATACGCAGTATTTT. Translating it yields CASSPPGGRRDTQYF.

The gene calls are TRBV11-2 and TRBJ1-2, with 11 bases lining up with TRBD1. Germline-derived CDR1 and CDR2 are SGHAT and FQNNGV. V lost 3 bases to trimming and J lost 5 bases; unmatched junction nucleotides: 8. CDR3 length: 16 amino acids. Written as DNA, the CDR3 is TGTGCCAGCAGCTTCCGTGGACAGGGGGCTGGGTATGGCTACACCTTC. Its protein product is CASSFRGQGAGYGYTF.

This clonotype turned up a few times. The gene calls are TRBV2 and TRBJ2-1; D might be TRBD2 (6 bases). This CDR3 has 12 amino acids. Trimming took off 7 bases at V and 7 bases at J, with 11 bases between the two ends. CDR1 and CDR2 (germline): SNHLY, FYNNEI. The CDR3 coding sequence is TGTGCCAGCATGAGTCTAGCGAATGAGCAGTTCTTC. This gives the protein CASMSLANEQFF.

This clonotype was detected only a few times. The chain is built from TRBV18 and TRBJ1-6, with 11 bases lining up with TRBD1. The germline CDR1 and CDR2 sequences are KGHSH and LQKENI. Trimming took 3 bases from V and 9 from J; bases not matched to a gene: 7. CDR3 length equals 16 residues. In DNA form, the CDR3 reads TGTGCCAGCTCACCTTCCTCCGGGACAGGGGGTTCACCCCTCCACTTT. Residues: CASSPSSGTGGSPLHF.

The chain carries TRBV11-1 and TRBJ2-1; 9 bases line up with TRBD2. The CDR3 consists of 20 residues. The germline V gene has CDR1 SGHAT and CDR2 FQDESV (reference sequence). Germline trimming cut 2 bases from V and 0 bases from J; bases unmatched to any gene: 14. CDR3: CASSLFLAGPSRSSYNEQFF. CDR3 sequence (DNA): TGTGCCAGCAGCTTATTCCTAGCGGGACCAAGCCGGAGCTCCTACAATGAGCAGTTCTTC. The whole variable domain, remainder taken from reference TRBV11-1 and TRBJ2-1, is EAEVAQSPRYKITEKSQAVAFWCDPISGHATLYWYRQILGQGPELLVQFQDESVVDDSQLPKDRFSAERLKGVDSTLKIQPAELGDSAMYLCASSLFLAGPSRSSYNEQFFGPGTRLTVL.

This clonotype showed up many times. The rearrangement uses TRBV7-2 and TRBJ2-1; 9 nucleotides agree with TRBD1. The CDR3 length is 15 residues. Germline V gene data show CDR1 as SGHTA and CDR2 as FQGNSA. J was trimmed by 5 bases and V by 5 bases; bases with no gene match: 7. CDR3 sequence reads: CASSLQGADHNEQFF. DNA of the CDR3: TGTGCCAGCAGCCTACAGGGGGCAGACCACAATGAGCAGTTCTTC.

The rearrangement links TRBV21-1 to TRBJ2-1; the table assigns TRBD2, which was not confirmed against the DNA. TRBV21-1 is a recognized pseudogene. There are 21 residues in the CDR3. CDR3 sequence: CASSQGSGLAGEKGTYNEQFF. CDR3 coding DNA: TGTGCCAGCAGCCAAGGGTCTGGACTAGCGGGAGAAAAAGGGACCTACAATGAGCAGTTCTTC.